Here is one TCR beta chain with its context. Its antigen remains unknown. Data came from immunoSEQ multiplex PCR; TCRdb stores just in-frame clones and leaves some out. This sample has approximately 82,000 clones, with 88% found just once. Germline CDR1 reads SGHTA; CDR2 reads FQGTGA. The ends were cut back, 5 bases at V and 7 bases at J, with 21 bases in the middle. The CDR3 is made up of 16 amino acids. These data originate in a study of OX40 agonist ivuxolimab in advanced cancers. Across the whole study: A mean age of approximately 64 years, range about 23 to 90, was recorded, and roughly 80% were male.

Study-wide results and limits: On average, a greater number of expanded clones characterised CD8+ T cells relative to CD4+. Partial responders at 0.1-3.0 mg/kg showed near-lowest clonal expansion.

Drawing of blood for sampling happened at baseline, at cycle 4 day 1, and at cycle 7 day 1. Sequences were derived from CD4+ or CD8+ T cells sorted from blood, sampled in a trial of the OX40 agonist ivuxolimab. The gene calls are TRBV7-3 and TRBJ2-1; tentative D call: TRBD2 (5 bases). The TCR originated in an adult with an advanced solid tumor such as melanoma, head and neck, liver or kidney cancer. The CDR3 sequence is CASSPTSSGIRNEQFF. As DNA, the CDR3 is TGTGCCAGCAGCCCAACATCCAGCGGTATTCGGAATGAGCAGTTCTTC.